The clone carrying this T cell receptor (beta chain) was seen repeatedly, ten times or more. Antigen specificity is unknown. The CDR3 spans 15 residues. The ends lost 2 bases at V and 2 bases at J; junction bases unmatched: 3. Germline V lookup: CDR1 SGHKS, CDR2 YYEKEE (reference sequence). The source of the sample is a study of T cells after yellow fever vaccination. Whole-study context: When fractions had low cell numbers, they were prepared with SMART-Seq v4 Ultra Low Input. Findings of the study overall: The booster response re-showed most primary clones: around 96% CD4, about 89% CD8. Secondary responses were weaker yet peaked faster, day 5 versus 15.

UMIs and a universal primer site were added when TCR cDNA was made by 5'RACE template switching. MiXCR, run by TCRdb on the 5' RACE reads, gives a single entry per CDR3 protein. Of about 50,000 distinct CDR3 sequences listed, 7.4% were seen once; the top ten hold less than 35%. The input for sequencing was CD8+ T cells sorted from PBMCs, taken roughly 15 days after the first yellow fever vaccination. The source is a man younger than 35 who received the YFV17D yellow fever vaccine. This chain uses TRBV5-5 with TRBJ2-3; TRBD2 aligns across 9 bases. CDR3 region: CASSFRLAVTDTQYF. CDR3 sequence (DNA): TGTGCCAGCAGCTTCCGACTAGCGGTCACAGATACGCAGTATTTT.